This T cell receptor beta chain was retrieved from a study of blood T cell repertoires in COVID-19. Authors' processing steps: Amplification of reference gene primers was used by the study to estimate nucleated cell counts. The data were produced by immunoSEQ multiplex PCR, yet TCRdb's version contains in-frame clones alone and is incomplete. V and J calls and clone size come straight from that table; D and trimming were deduced from the DNA. The sample includes around 150,000 clones, roughly 93% seen only once; the top ten take 3.5% to 5%. Germline trimming cut 0 bases from V and 2 bases from J; bases unmatched to any gene: 11. This CDR3 region has 19 residues. Germline V gene lookup returns CDR1 WSHSY and CDR2 SAAADI.

This receptor was obtained from a woman aged 50 to 65 with acute or convalescent COVID-19. The chain couples TRBV10-2 to TRBJ1-5, with 9 positions matching TRBD1. The specimen was peripheral blood. In nucleotides, the CDR3 is TGCGCCAGCAGTGAGTCTAGGACAGGGGAAGGGTTGGGCAATCAGCCCCAGCATTTT. Translating it yields CASSESRTGEGLGNQPQHF.